One and the same sample provided the 32 T cell receptor beta chains below, sequenced in a study of shared T cell receptors in the human thymus. The table came from immunoSEQ multiplex PCR; TCRdb's copy has only in-frame clones and leaves some out. This table holds hundreds of thousands of clones, approximately 87% found once. The same data also went into a second study, on human thymus T cells.

The sequenced material came from thymocytes. Source of these receptors: a boy less than two years old with a congenital heart defect.

The rearrangement links TRBV15 to TRBJ1-4; 10 nucleotides align to TRBD1. After removal of 0 bases from V and 4 bases from J, the junction contained 8 bases not matched to a gene. The CDR3 is made up of 18 amino acids. Looked up from germline, CDR1 is LNHNV and CDR2 is YYDKDF (reference sequence). The CDR3 is CATSRDRGQGKLNEKLFF. The CDR3 region has the DNA TGTGCCACCAGCAGAGATCGGGGACAGGGGAAACTTAATGAAAAACTGTTTTTT.

This chain joins TRBV4-3 and TRBJ2-3; the D gene is possibly TRBD2 (6 bases). This CDR3 is built from 15 residues. Germline assignment: CDR1 LGHNA and CDR2 YSLEER. V lost 4 bases, J lost 6 bases, and 17 bases lay in between. The CDR3 is CASSLRTWGGDTQYF. The CDR3 nucleotides read TGCGCCAGCAGCCTTAGGACTTGGGGAGGCGATACGCAGTATTTT.

This chain uses TRBV7-9 with TRBJ2-7, with TRBD1 matching 12 bases. The CDR3 runs to 14 residues. CDR1 SEHNR and CDR2 FQNEAQ come from the germline V gene (reference sequence). V lost 5 bases and J lost 7; bases outside the gene matches: 6. The CDR3 DNA reads as TGTGCCAGCAGCCTGGGACAGGGGGCGGAGGAGCAGTACTTC. It specifies CASSLGQGAEEQYF. The complete variable domain, with remaining parts taken from reference TRBV7-9 and TRBJ2-7, reads DTGVSQNPRHKITKRGQNVTFRCDPISEHNRLYWYRQTLGQGPEFLTYFQNEAQLEKSRLLSDRFSAERPKGSFSTLEIQRTEQGDSAMYLCASSLGQGAEEQYFGPGTRLTVT.

This rearrangement joins TRBV6-5 to TRBJ1-1; the D is unclear. The ends were cut back, 2 bases at V and 0 bases at J, with 10 bases in the middle. CDR3 length: 15 residues. Germline values: CDR1 MNHEY, CDR2 SVGAGI. As DNA, the CDR3 is TGTGCCAGCAGTTACAACGAGTCGATGAACACTGAAGCTTTCTTT. This sequence encodes CASSYNESMNTEAFF.

This clone was counted a few times. Here the CDR3 reads CASSQRPGYEQYF. The DNA for the CDR3 is TGCGCCAGCAGCCAACGACCGGGCTACGAGCAGTACTTC. This sequence joins TRBV4-1 and TRBJ2-7; D unclear. CDR1 is MGHRA, CDR2 YSYEKL, per germline. CDR3 length: 13 residues. V lost 2 bases and J lost 3, with 8 bases in between.

The chain recombines TRBV15 with TRBJ2-7, with 8 bases that match TRBD2. Trimming took 7 bases from V and 3 from J; bases not matched to a gene: 2. Germline V gene data show CDR1 as LNHNV and CDR2 as YYDKDF (reference sequence). The CDR3 spans 12 residues. The CDR3, as DNA: TGTGCCACCAACGCGGGGGGCTACGAGCAGTACTTC. This gives the protein CATNAGGYEQYF.

The chain carries TRBV2 and TRBJ2-7; weak D call: TRBD1 (7 bases). There are 13 residues in the CDR3. CDR1 and CDR2 (germline): SNHLY, FYNNEI. Deletions cut 8 bases from V and 5 bases from J, with 16 bases between. The CDR3 coding sequence is TGTGCCAGCCGCTGCAGGGGGGAGGACGAGCAGTACTTC. Translation: CASRCRGEDEQYF.

The chain recombines TRBV11-2 with TRBJ1-3; unclear D gene. The CDR3 spans 14 residues. V was pared by 3 bases and J by 0 bases, with 6 bases between. CDR1 SGHAT and CDR2 FQNNGV come from the germline V gene. CDR3 coding DNA: TGTGCCAGCAGCTTTTCTATCTCTGGAAACACCATATATTTT. Amino acid sequence: CASSFSISGNTIYF.

This chain joins TRBV25-1 and TRBJ2-5, with no clear D. The CDR3 spans 12 residues. The ends were cut back, 1 base at V and 4 bases at J, with 4 bases in the middle. CDR1 is MGHDK and CDR2 is SYGVNS in the germline V gene. CDR3 sequence: CASSEFGETQYF. The DNA of the CDR3 is TGTGCCAGCAGTGAATTCGGAGAGACCCAGTACTTC.

The V and J genes are TRBV12-5 and TRBJ2-1, with D maybe TRBD1 (5 bases). The CDR3 runs 14 residues. Looked up from germline, CDR1 is LGHNT and CDR2 is FRNRAP. Trimming shortened V by 0 bases and J by 4 bases, and 7 bases separated the two germline ends. CDR3 nucleotide sequence: TGTGCTAGTGGTTTGGTACAGGCTTACAATGAGCAGTTCTTC. This codes for CASGLVQAYNEQFF.

This chain links TRBV18 with TRBJ1-2, with D perhaps TRBD1 (6 bases). The CDR3 extends over 14 amino acids. Trimming pared 3 bases from V and 4 bases from J, leaving 12 bases between. In germline, CDR1 is KGHSH, CDR2 LQKENI. CDR3 residues: CASSPYREGYGYTF. CDR3 coding DNA: TGTGCCAGCTCACCTTACAGGGAGGGCTATGGCTACACCTTC.

This rearrangement joins TRBV4-3 to TRBJ1-5; possibly TRBD1 for D (6 bases). The CDR3 has 14 amino acids. Deletions cut 2 bases from V and 12 bases from J, with 17 bases between. Germline assignment: CDR1 LGHNA and CDR2 YSLEER. The CDR3 region is CASSQSTTGPHQHF. CDR3 DNA sequence: TGCGCCAGCAGCCAATCAACTACAGGGCCCCACCAGCATTTT.

The chain carries TRBV5-4 and TRBJ1-2, with 9 bases aligning to TRBD1. Germline loops: CDR1 SGHNT, CDR2 YYREEE (reference sequence). After removal of 5 bases from V and 2 bases from J, the junction contained 7 bases not matched to a gene. This CDR3 is 15 amino acids long. The CDR3 coding sequence is TGTGCCAGCAGTGGGGGCGGACAGGGGAACTATGGCTACACCTTC. Amino acid sequence: CASSGGGQGNYGYTF.

This clone has just a few counts. J is TRBJ1-2 and V is TRBV4-3; the D is unclear. The V end lost 3 bases, the J end lost 7 bases, and 6 bases lay between the germline ends. Looked up from germline, CDR1 is LGHNA and CDR2 is YSLEER. The CDR3 length is 11 residues. CDR3 sequence (DNA): TGCGCCAGCAGCCAGGCCTCTGGCTACACCTTC. Its protein product is CASSQASGYTF.

V gene TRBV7-8 combines with J gene TRBJ2-1, with 9 nucleotides matching TRBD1. The CDR3 sequence is 18 residues long. Germline CDR1 is SGHVS and CDR2 is FQNEAQ. Trimming took 5 bases from V and 8 from J; bases not matched to a gene: 19. This CDR3 reads CASSVPVRRDRADYEQFF. CDR3 DNA: TGTGCCAGCAGCGTACCTGTCCGTCGGGACAGGGCGGATTATGAGCAGTTCTTC.

The rearrangement links TRBV27 to TRBJ2-1, with 11 bases aligning to TRBD2. The CDR3 loop spans 19 amino acids. With V trimmed by 2 bases and J by 0 bases, 9 bases remained unmatched. Germline V CDR1 and CDR2: MNHEY, SMNVEV (reference sequence). The CDR3 region is CASSLLTSGKKDSYNEQFF. DNA for the CDR3: TGTGCCAGCAGTTTACTGACTAGCGGGAAAAAGGACTCCTACAATGAGCAGTTCTTC.

V and J are TRBV5-1 and TRBJ2-2; weak D call: TRBD1 (5 bases). The V and J ends lost 4 bases and 9 bases respectively, with 19 bases between them. Germline CDR1 SGHRS, CDR2 YFSETQ. The CDR3 length is 15 residues. The CDR3 spells CASSLHNDRTRELFF. The CDR3 region has the DNA TGCGCCAGCAGCCTCCACAACGACAGAACGCGGGAGCTGTTTTTT. The whole variable domain, remainder taken from reference TRBV5-1 and TRBJ2-2, is KAGVTQTPRYLIKTRGQQVTLSCSPISGHRSVSWYQQTPGQGLQFLFEYFSETQRNKGNFPGRFSGRQFSNSRSEMNVSTLELGDSALYLCASSLHNDRTRELFFGEGSRLTVL.

This clone was counted once. The junction departs from germline at one end; a sequencing error may be responsible. Other DNA sequences within the sample encode an identical CDR3. J is TRBJ1-6 and V is TRBV5-1; D is possibly TRBD1 (5 bases). Germline CDR1 reads SGHRS; CDR2 reads YFSETQ. The CDR3 contains 15 residues. The DNA for the CDR3 is TGCGCCAGCAGCATCGACAGACCGTATAATTCCCCCCTCCACTTT. It is translated as CASSIDRPYNSPLHF.

The rearrangement links TRBV7-2 to TRBJ2-7; TRBD2 might be the D (6 bases). Looked up from germline, CDR1 is SGHTA and CDR2 is FQGNSA. This CDR3 has 16 amino acids. The V gene lost 7 bases and the J gene lost 3 bases, with 22 bases spanning the gap. The chain's CDR3 is CASTPPGGSRLYEQYF. DNA for the CDR3: TGTGCCAGCACCCCCCCCGGAGGGAGCCGACTCTACGAGCAGTACTTC.

This rearrangement joins TRBV27 to TRBJ1-1; 9 bases align to TRBD1. Germline V gives CDR1 MNHEY, CDR2 SMNVEV (reference sequence). V shed 6 bases, J shed 1 base, and the junction held 6 bases outside the gene matches. The CDR3 has 15 residues. CDR3 region: CASSQGTGTNTEAFF. DNA for the CDR3: TGTGCCAGCAGCCAAGGGACAGGGACGAACACTGAAGCTTTCTTT.

This chain links TRBV5-6 with TRBJ2-2; 8 nucleotides align to TRBD1. The germline V gene encodes CDR1 SGHDT and CDR2 YYEEEE. V was pared by 4 bases and J by 1 base, with 0 bases of the junction left unmatched. The CDR3 spans 14 residues. The CDR3 DNA is TGTGCCAGCAGCGGGACAGGGAACACCGGGGAGCTGTTTTTT. Translated, it gives CASSGTGNTGELFF.

The chain is built from TRBV2 and TRBJ2-7, with 14 nucleotides matching TRBD2. The V gene's germline CDR1 is SNHLY and CDR2 FYNNEI. The ends lost 6 bases at V and 5 bases at J; junction bases unmatched: 6. CDR3 length: 15 amino acids. Here the CDR3 reads CASSLGLAGDNEQYF. In DNA form, the CDR3 reads TGTGCCAGCAGCCTGGGACTAGCGGGGGACAACGAGCAGTACTTC.

The V call is TRBV9, the J call TRBJ2-3; maybe TRBD1 (5 bases). The CDR3 extends over 12 amino acids. The ends were cut back, 2 bases at V and 8 bases at J, with 9 bases in the middle. CDR1 is SGDLS and CDR2 is YYNGEE in the germline V gene. CDR3 protein: CASSVFQGTQYF. CDR3 DNA: TGTGCCAGCAGCGTTTTTCAGGGTACGCAGTATTTT.

The chain recombines TRBV6-6 with TRBJ1-4, with D unresolved. There are 15 residues in the CDR3. Germline values: CDR1 MNHNY, CDR2 SVGAGI (reference sequence). V was shortened by 2 bases and J by 7 bases, with 14 bases between the two germline ends. CDR3 sequence reads: CASSYTRFRGEKLFF. The DNA of the CDR3 is TGTGCCAGCAGTTACACGAGGTTTCGGGGTGAAAAACTGTTTTTT.

V and J are TRBV4-3 and TRBJ2-7, with a possible D match to TRBD1 (5 bases). Germline V gene data show CDR1 as LGHNA and CDR2 as YSLEER. The germline V and J ends were trimmed by 0 bases and 2 bases, with 11 bases remaining between them. CDR3 length: 15 amino acids. In DNA, the CDR3 is TGCGCCAGCAGCCAAGATACGCCAGGGCCCTACGAGCAGTACTTC. It specifies CASSQDTPGPYEQYF.

This chain connects TRBV7-6 to TRBJ1-1; the D is unclear. Germline V lookup: CDR1 SGHVS, CDR2 FNYEAQ. Trimming left V 1 base short and J 1 base short, with 10 bases between. The CDR3 totals 15 residues. The CDR3, as DNA: TGTGCCAGCAGCTTAGGTCATCTAGGGAACACTGAAGCTTTCTTT. The encoded protein is CASSLGHLGNTEAFF.

This clone was seen a single time. This chain uses TRBV4-1 with TRBJ1-1; 10 bases fit TRBD1. Per germline, CDR1 MGHRA and CDR2 YSYEKL. The CDR3 is 17 amino acids. V lost 4 bases, J lost 1 base, and 9 bases stayed unmatched. CDR3 residues: CASSPSRDRGTNTEAFF. CDR3 bases: TGCGCCAGCAGCCCGTCCCGGGACAGGGGAACGAACACTGAAGCTTTCTTT.

CDR3 residues: CASSLGLNYEQYF. CDR3 nucleotide sequence: TGTGCCAGCAGCTTGGGACTCAACTACGAGCAGTACTTC. The chain uses TRBV5-4 and TRBJ2-7; unclear D gene. The V end was cut by 0 bases, the J end by 3 bases, with 7 bases between. CDR1 SGHNT and CDR2 YYREEE come from the germline V gene (reference sequence). The CDR3 totals 13 residues.

This clone has just one count. V usage is TRBV4-3 and J usage is TRBJ2-7; D not certain. The V gene lost 0 bases and the J gene lost 0 bases, with 6 bases spanning the gap. The CDR3 is made up of 14 amino acids. From germline, CDR1 is LGHNA and CDR2 YSLEER. This chain's CDR3 is CASSQDTASYEQYF. CDR3 nucleotide sequence: TGCGCCAGCAGCCAAGATACAGCCTCCTACGAGCAGTACTTC.

The CDR3 spells CASSLGRQGNTEAFF. DNA for the CDR3: TGTGCCAGCAGCTTGGGACGTCAGGGGAACACTGAAGCTTTCTTT. This rearrangement joins TRBV5-5 to TRBJ1-1; D perhaps matches TRBD1 (5 bases). V was shortened by 0 bases and J by 1 base, with 10 bases between the two germline ends. The CDR3 is 15 residues long. Per germline, CDR1 SGHKS and CDR2 YYEKEE (reference sequence).

This chain uses TRBV9 with TRBJ2-2; TRBD2 aligns across 8 bases. The germline V gene encodes CDR1 SGDLS and CDR2 YYNGEE. This CDR3 contains 18 residues. The trim removed 4 bases at V and 5 bases at J, leaving 16 bases unmatched. CDR3 coding DNA: TGTGCCAGCAGCCCCAGAGGTACGGGAGGGCCATTAACCGGGGAGCTGTTTTTT. Protein: CASSPRGTGGPLTGELFF.

The V call is TRBV18, the J call TRBJ2-3; 12 nucleotides align to TRBD2. The CDR3 spans 20 residues. CDR1 and CDR2 from the germline V gene are KGHSH and LQKENI. With V trimmed by 6 bases and J by 5 bases, 21 bases remained unmatched. CDR3 in DNA: TGTGCCAGCTCGCCTACCCCGCATCCTTCTAGCGGGAGGGTCGGAGATACGCAGTATTTT. This codes for CASSPTPHPSSGRVGDTQYF.